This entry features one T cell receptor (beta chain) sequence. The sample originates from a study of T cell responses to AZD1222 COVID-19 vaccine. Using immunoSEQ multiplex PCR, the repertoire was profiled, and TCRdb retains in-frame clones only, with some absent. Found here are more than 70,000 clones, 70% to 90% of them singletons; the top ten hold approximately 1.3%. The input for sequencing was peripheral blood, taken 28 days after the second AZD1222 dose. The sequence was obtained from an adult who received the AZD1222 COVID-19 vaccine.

The CDR3 loop is CASSPNGLAELPPSYNEQFF. The CDR3 DNA reads TGTGCCAGCTCACCAAATGGCCTAGCGGAACTACCGCCCTCCTACAATGAGCAGTTCTTC. The rearrangement links TRBV18 to TRBJ2-1, with 7 positions matching TRBD2. Germline trimming cut 2 bases from V and 0 bases from J; bases unmatched to any gene: 16. Germline lookup yields CDR1 KGHSH and CDR2 LQKENI. This CDR3 is built from 20 residues.